A single sample is the source of the 26 T cell receptor beta chains below, sequenced in a study of regulatory T cells in long-lasting Graves disease. Combining iRepertoire HTBI primers with Arm-PCR of CDR3 regions, the authors built TCR beta libraries. TCRdb itself ran the multiplex PCR reads through MiXCR, one entry per CDR3 protein. The table includes 200,000 to 250,000 distinct CDR3 sequences, roughly 19% detected once. As to time point: newly diagnosed GD, antithyroid drugs for less than 3 months. Making the TCR library involved RNA that had been extracted from PBMCs. This same sample was also part of a study on T cells in Graves' hyperthyroidism and ophthalmopathy.

Specimen: peripheral blood mononuclear cells (PBMCs), collected at new diagnosis, from a patient treated with antithyroid drugs. The source is a woman aged 30 to 39 with Graves disease.

This clonotype was picked up a small number of times. V is TRBV19 and J is TRBJ1-3; D not certain. V lost 3 bases and J 0 bases, leaving 12 bases between the germline ends. The germline gives CDR1 LNHDA, CDR2 SQIVND (reference sequence). The CDR3 consists of 16 residues. The CDR3: CASSITLGFSGNTIYF. The CDR3 DNA sequence: TGTGCCAGTAGTATCACTCTGGGCTTCTCTGGAAACACCATATATTTT.

This clonotype has ten or more counts. The V call is TRBV20-1, the J call TRBJ1-2; D call uncertain. Between the trimmed V and J ends, which lost 1 base and 1 base, there was a span of 25 bases. This CDR3 region has 19 residues. Looked up from germline, CDR1 is DFQATT and CDR2 is SNEGSKA (reference sequence). Written as DNA, the CDR3 is TGCAGTGCTAGAGTCCAACCCACCCCCGTGACGGCGAGTAACTATGGCTACACCTTC. Protein: CSARVQPTPVTASNYGYTF.

In its sample, this clonotype was seen many times. The chain recombines TRBV5-1 with TRBJ1-1; D is undetermined. The V gene lost 3 bases and the J gene lost 3 bases, with 12 bases spanning the gap. The germline V gene encodes CDR1 SGHRS and CDR2 YFSETQ. CDR3 length: 14 amino acids. In DNA, the CDR3 is TGCGCCAGCAGCTCTACGGGGTGGGACACTGAAGCTTTCTTT. This encodes CASSSTGWDTEAFF.

This clonotype appeared many times. The rearrangement joins TRBV20-1 to TRBJ2-5; the D gene is possibly TRBD1 (7 bases). The V end was cut by 0 bases, the J end by 6 bases, with 20 bases between. The CDR3 has 16 amino acids. Looked up from germline, CDR1 is DFQATT and CDR2 is SNEGSKA (reference sequence). The CDR3 region has the DNA TGCAGTGCTAGAGAACGGAGGGGACAGAGGTGGAAGACCCAGTACTTC. This translates into CSARERRGQRWKTQYF.

Concerning this clonotype itself: This may be a read error, as it is one base from a much larger clone. The conserved final phenylalanine or tryptophan is absent from the CDR3, which likely points to a read error. The chain recombines TRBV5-1 with TRBJ1-2; D is undetermined. The CDR3 loop spans 13 amino acids. The V end lost 0 bases, the J end lost 5 bases, and 8 bases lay between the germline ends. Germline CDR1 SGHRS, CDR2 YFSETQ. DNA for the CDR3: TGCGCCAGCAGCTTGGTTACCGATTATGGCTACACCTGC. Amino acid sequence: CASSLVTDYGYTC.

The chain links TRBV10-3 to TRBJ1-1, with 7 bases lining up with TRBD1. The CDR3 runs to 14 residues. CDR1 is ENHRY, CDR2 SYGVKD, per germline. With 4 bases clipped from V and 0 bases from J, the junction kept 2 bases outside the gene matches. The chain's CDR3 is CAISGQGLNTEAFF. In DNA form, the CDR3 reads TGTGCCATCAGTGGACAGGGCCTGAACACTGAAGCTTTCTTT.

This clonotype was picked up many times. The rearrangement links TRBV20-1 to TRBJ2-1; the D gene is possibly TRBD2 (6 bases). Trimming pared 6 bases from V and 4 bases from J, leaving 13 bases between. Germline CDR1 and CDR2: DFQATT and SNEGSKA (reference sequence). The CDR3 contains 13 residues. The CDR3 here is CSAPRDGYNEQFF. Written as DNA, the CDR3 is TGCAGTGCGCCGCGGGACGGGTACAATGAGCAGTTCTTC.

This clonotype came up many times. The chain recombines TRBV30 with TRBJ2-1, with 8 positions matching TRBD1. Germline V gene lookup returns CDR1 GTSNPN and CDR2 SVGIG (reference sequence). The CDR3 totals 15 residues. With 2 bases clipped from V and 7 bases from J, the junction kept 10 bases outside the gene matches. The chain's CDR3 is CAWSHPGQGWNEQFF. CDR3 nucleotide sequence: TGTGCCTGGAGTCACCCCGGACAGGGTTGGAATGAGCAGTTCTTC.

The rearrangement links TRBV12-3 or TRBV12-4 to TRBJ2-7; TRBD1 aligns across 8 bases. The CDR3 has 15 residues. V dropped 3 bases and J dropped 3; count of bases not matched to a gene: 7. CDR3: CASSFGVGQGYEQYF. CDR3 DNA: TGTGCCAGCAGTTTCGGTGTCGGACAGGGCTACGAGCAGTACTTC.

This clonotype has a count of ten or more. This rearrangement joins TRBV14 to TRBJ2-7; 7 bases agree with TRBD2. The CDR3 has 16 amino acids. The V gene end was trimmed by 0 bases and the J gene end by 2 bases; junction bases not matched to a gene: 7. From germline, CDR1 is SGHDN and CDR2 FVKESK. The DNA for the CDR3 is TGTGCCAGCAGCCAAGATCGGCTAGCGGAAACCTACGAGCAGTACTTC. Protein product: CASSQDRLAETYEQYF.

This clonotype was found many times. This chain joins TRBV6-1 and TRBJ2-1; tentative D call: TRBD2 (5 bases). The CDR3 runs 15 residues. Germline-derived CDR1 and CDR2 are MNHNS and SASEGT. Trimming left V 6 bases short and J 7 bases short, with 19 bases between. The CDR3 loop reads CASSGKALGMNEQFF. In DNA, the CDR3 is TGTGCCAGCAGCGGCAAAGCCCTCGGGATGAATGAGCAGTTCTTC.

V gene TRBV12-5 combines with J gene TRBJ2-1; the D gene is possibly TRBD1 (5 bases). Looked up from germline, CDR1 is LGHNT and CDR2 is FRNRAP. With 1 base removed from V and 0 bases from J, the gap between germline ends came to 16 bases. This CDR3 contains 18 residues. The DNA of the CDR3 is TGTGCTAGTGGTTTGGCTCCCAGACAGTTACCCTCCTACAATGAGCAGTTCTTC. Its translation is CASGLAPRQLPSYNEQFF. Full variable domain (rest looked up from reference TRBV12-5 and TRBJ2-1): DARVTQTPRHKVTEMGQEVTMRCQPILGHNTVFWYRQTMMQGLELLAYFRNRAPLDDSGMPKDRFSAEMPDATLATLKIQPSEPRDSAVYFCASGLAPRQLPSYNEQFFGPGTRLTVL.

In its sample, this clonotype was seen many times. V usage is TRBV27 and J usage is TRBJ1-1; D not resolved. In germline, CDR1 is MNHEY, CDR2 SMNVEV (reference sequence). This CDR3 contains 15 residues. V lost 2 bases to trimming and J lost 2 bases, with 12 bases between them. The CDR3 DNA reads TGTGCCAGCAGTTTAGAGGCTGAGGGCAACACTGAAGCTTTCTTT. This sequence encodes CASSLEAEGNTEAFF.

This clonotype was seen many times. The CDR3 protein is CASSRIALDTQYF. For the CDR3, the DNA is TGTGCCAGCAGTAGAATAGCCTTGGATACGCAGTATTTT. The chain joins TRBV27 to TRBJ2-3; D remains unclear. V lost 5 bases, J lost 6 bases, and 12 bases lay in between. Germline-derived CDR1 and CDR2 are MNHEY and SMNVEV (reference sequence). CDR3 size: 13 residues.

This clonotype appeared many times. The rearrangement joins TRBV15 to TRBJ2-5; unclear D gene. The CDR3 extends over 15 amino acids. The germline CDR1 and CDR2 sequences are LNHNV and YYDKDF (reference sequence). V lost 0 bases and J 4 bases, leaving 12 bases between the germline ends. CDR3 loop: CATSRDRRLGETQYF. The CDR3 nucleotides are TGTGCCACCAGCAGAGATCGCCGGTTGGGAGAGACCCAGTACTTC.

In this sample, this clonotype turned up once. The J gene is TRBJ2-6, the V gene TRBV6-1; a possible D gene is TRBD1 (6 bases). The germline gives CDR1 MNHNS, CDR2 SASEGT. Trimming removed 4 bases from V and 2 bases from J, with 9 bases in between. The CDR3 totals 15 residues. CDR3 bases: TGTGCCAGCAGTGTGACAGGAACTGGGGCCAACGTCCTGACTTTC. The encoded protein is CASSVTGTGANVLTF.

The table lists this clonotype with many counts. This chain links TRBV20-1 with TRBJ1-6; weak D call: TRBD1 (5 bases). V was cut by 2 bases and J by 7 bases, with 12 bases left in between. CDR1 and CDR2 (germline): DFQATT, SNEGSKA (reference sequence). This CDR3 has 14 amino acids. CDR3 in amino acids: CSARTSGQNSPLHF. The CDR3 nucleotides are TGCAGTGCTAGAACCTCCGGACAAAATTCACCCCTCCACTTT.

In this sample, this clonotype turned up many times. The chain links TRBV6-2 or TRBV6-3 to TRBJ2-7; 12 nucleotides agree with TRBD1. After removal of 6 bases from V and 5 bases from J, the junction contained 14 bases not matched to a gene. Germline CDR1 is MNHEY and CDR2 is SVGEGT. The CDR3 runs to 17 residues. CDR3 region: CASRARPGTGGEDEQYF. The CDR3 DNA sequence: TGTGCCAGCAGGGCCCGCCCCGGGACAGGGGGCGAGGACGAGCAGTACTTC.

This clonotype was seen many times. This chain joins TRBV18 and TRBJ1-4; 7 bases map to TRBD1. The CDR3 totals 14 residues. V shed 6 bases, J shed 5 bases, and the junction held 6 bases outside the gene matches. CDR1 is KGHSH and CDR2 is LQKENI in the germline V gene. The DNA for the CDR3 is TGTGCCAGCTCTCCTGGGACAGTGAATGAAAAACTGTTTTTT. This gives the protein CASSPGTVNEKLFF.

This clonotype was detected ten times or more. CDR3 bases: TGCGCCAGCAGGACCAACAGGGGAATGAACACTGAAGCTTTCTTT. Its translation: CASRTNRGMNTEAFF. The V and J genes are TRBV10-2 and TRBJ1-1; 7 nucleotides align to TRBD1. Germline lookup yields CDR1 WSHSY and CDR2 SAAADI. This CDR3 is built from 15 residues. With V trimmed by 6 bases and J by 0 bases, 7 bases remained unmatched.

Points on this clonotype: A far larger clone differs by one base, so this is likely a read error. The chain links TRBV12-3 or TRBV12-4 to TRBJ2-5; D might be TRBD1 (6 bases). The CDR3 length is 13 residues. The CDR3 sequence: CASSRQGSNEKFF. The CDR3 DNA follows: TGTGCCAGCAGTCGTCAGGGGTCTAATGAGAAGTTCTTC.

This clonotype has a count of ten or more. This rearrangement joins TRBV3-1 to TRBJ2-7; 9 positions agree with TRBD1. Losses at the gene ends were 0 bases for V and 6 bases for J; bases not matched to a gene: 9. Per germline, CDR1 LGHDT and CDR2 YNNKEL (reference sequence). This CDR3 contains 16 residues. The CDR3 DNA reads as TGTGCCAGCAGCCAAGAAGCGGGACAGGGCGTGACCGAGCAGTACTTC. It translates to CASSQEAGQGVTEQYF.

The CDR3 coding sequence is TGTGCCAGCAGATCCTTCTCAGTGGTCGGAAATGAAAAACTGTTTTTT. As protein: CASRSFSVVGNEKLFF. This sequence joins TRBV27 and TRBJ1-4; unclear D gene. The V gene lost 6 bases and the J gene lost 5 bases, with 19 bases spanning the gap. Germline assignment: CDR1 MNHEY and CDR2 SMNVEV (reference sequence). The CDR3 has 16 amino acids.

This clonotype occurred many times. V is TRBV27 and J is TRBJ1-1; 9 bases match TRBD1. CDR3 length: 19 amino acids. Germline CDR1 MNHEY, CDR2 SMNVEV (reference sequence). The ends lost 3 bases at V and 2 bases at J; junction bases unmatched: 16. The CDR3 region has the DNA TGTGCCAGCAGTTTTTCTGCCTTCGACAGGGGGATAGGAAACACTGAAGCTTTCTTT. Protein: CASSFSAFDRGIGNTEAFF.

This clonotype was seen at least ten times. This chain connects TRBV20-1 to TRBJ2-1; TRBD1 is a possible D gene (8 bases). Germline-derived CDR1 and CDR2 are DFQATT and SNEGSKA (reference sequence). There are 13 residues in the CDR3. V lost 5 bases, J lost 11 bases, and 19 bases lay in between. DNA of the CDR3: TGCAGTGCTTCTACAGGGGGGGCGGGAAAGCAGTTCTTC. Translation gives CSASTGGAGKQFF.

The CDR3 reads CASSIQIGRIETQYF. The CDR3 region has the DNA TGTGCCAGTAGTATTCAGATCGGGAGGATAGAGACCCAGTACTTC. J is TRBJ2-5 and V is TRBV19; TRBD2 aligns across 7 bases. The CDR3 runs to 15 residues. V shed 3 bases, J shed 4 bases, and the junction held 8 bases outside the gene matches. CDR1 is LNHDA and CDR2 is SQIVND in the germline V gene (reference sequence).